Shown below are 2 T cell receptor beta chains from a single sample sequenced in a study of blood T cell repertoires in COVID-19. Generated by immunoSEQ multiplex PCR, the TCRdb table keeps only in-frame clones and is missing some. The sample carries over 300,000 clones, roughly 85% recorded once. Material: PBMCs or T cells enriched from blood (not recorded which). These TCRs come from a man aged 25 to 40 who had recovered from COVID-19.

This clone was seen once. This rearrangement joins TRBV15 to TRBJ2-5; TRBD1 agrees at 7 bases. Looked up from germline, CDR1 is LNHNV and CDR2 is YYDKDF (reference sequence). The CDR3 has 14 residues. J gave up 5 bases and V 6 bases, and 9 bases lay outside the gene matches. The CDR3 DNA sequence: TGTGCCACCAGTAGTGACAGGGAAGTCGAGACCCAGTACTTC. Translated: CATSSDREVETQYF.

This chain's CDR3 is CASSIRLKMPGQGTHYEQYF. The CDR3 DNA is TGTGCCAGTAGTATCCGCCTTAAAATGCCGGGACAGGGGACACACTACGAGCAGTACTTC. The V gene is TRBV19, the J gene TRBJ2-7, with 10 bases aligning to TRBD1. The CDR3 covers 20 residues. The trim removed 3 bases at V and 3 bases at J, leaving 20 bases unmatched. Germline V gene sequence: CDR1 LNHDA, CDR2 SQIVND (reference sequence).